Listed below are T cell receptor beta chains from one sample, sequenced in a study of radiation and T cells in renal cell carcinoma. Sequencing was performed with immunoSEQ multiplex PCR; in TCRdb, only in-frame clones are kept and a portion is missing. The sample includes roughly 130,000 clones, 81% of them seen just once. The sample was blood, taken from a patient whose treatment included radiotherapy and nephrectomy. The origin of the receptors is a woman aged 60 to 75 with renal cell carcinoma. Each CDR3 is given with its conserved first and last residue. A D gene is named only where the DNA matches it firmly. The size of a clone is reported for some rows only, either as once, few or many, or as a class for expanded clones.

cdr3_aa	cdr3_nt	v_call	j_call	d_call	clone_size
CSARGVYEQYF	TGCAGTGCTAGAGGTGTTTACGAGCAGTACTTC	TRBV20-1	TRBJ2-7	NA	NA
CASSLGVRDTEAFF	TGTGCCAGCAGCTTAGGGGTGAGGGACACTGAAGCTTTCTTT	TRBV5-5	TRBJ1-1	NA	NA
CATQEVNQPQHF	TGTGCCACCCAGGAGGTAAATCAGCCCCAGCATTTT	TRBV2	TRBJ1-5	NA	few
CASSLGQNYGYTF	TGCGCCAGCAGCTTGGGACAGAATTATGGCTACACCTTC	TRBV5-1	TRBJ1-2	NA	NA
CASSWGTGNTGELFF	TGTGCCAGCAGCTGGGGGACAGGGAACACCGGGGAGCTGTTTTTT	TRBV5-6	TRBJ2-2	TRBD1	NA
CASSPRAGEQYF	TGTGCCAGCAGCCCCCGTGCCGGCGAGCAGTACTTC	TRBV6-5	TRBJ2-7	NA	NA
CASSPLRQGTAEAFF	TGTGCCAGTAGTCCCCTTCGACAGGGGACGGCTGAAGCTTTCTTT	TRBV19	TRBJ1-1	TRBD1	NA
CASSKDSSGNTIYF	TGCGCCAGCAGTAAGGACAGCTCTGGAAACACCATATATTTT	TRBV23-1	TRBJ1-3	NA	NA
CASSQELGRGHEQYF	TGCGCCAGCAGCCAAGAATTGGGCAGGGGCCACGAGCAGTACTTC	TRBV4-1	TRBJ2-7	NA	NA
CASSLTGQGNSYEQYF	TGTGCCAGCAGTTTAACGGGACAGGGGAACTCCTACGAGCAGTACTTC	TRBV5-6	TRBJ2-7	TRBD1	NA
CASSQDPGGRANIQYF	TGTGCCAGCAGCCAAGATCCAGGGGGCCGTGCAAACATTCAGTACTTC	TRBV4-2	TRBJ2-4	TRBD1	NA
CASTWGRGLDGYTF	TGTGCCAGCACCTGGGGGAGGGGGCTAGATGGCTACACCTTC	TRBV2	TRBJ1-2	TRBD1	NA
CASSSLPHIRYEQYF	TGTGCCAGCAGTTCCTTGCCTCATATAAGATACGAGCAGTACTTC	TRBV27	TRBJ2-7	NA	NA
CASSARQGAYEQYF	TGTGCCAGCAGCGCGAGACAGGGGGCCTACGAGCAGTACTTC	TRBV9	TRBJ2-7	TRBD1	NA